This T cell receptor beta chain was retrieved from a study of PD-L1 blockade in urothelial cancer. The CDR3 consists of 17 residues. The junction had 17 bases not matched to a gene; V was cut back by 5 bases and J by 8 bases. The germline CDR1 and CDR2 sequences are SGHVS and FQNEAQ. The repertoire was sequenced with immunoSEQ multiplex PCR; TCRdb's copy has only in-frame clones and lacks some. The table has under 130,000 clones, about 85% seen once. V and J are TRBV7-8 and TRBJ2-1; 8 bases align to TRBD2. The sequence derives from a man aged 50 to 59 with urothelial cancer. The sequencing here drew on PBMCs, taken around atezolizumab (anti-PD-L1) treatment. CDR3 nucleotides: TGTGCCAGCAGCCAACCCCAAGTCGGGAGGGCCATGCATGAGCAGTTCTTC. Protein sequence: CASSQPQVGRAMHEQFF.